These 10 T cell receptor beta chains came from one sample sequenced in a study of beta chain features in type 1 diabetes. Study-level points and caveats: Shortening that was moderate but significant affected the TCRB CDR3s of Type 1 diabetes patients in all four CD4+ subsets.

TCRB transcripts that were expressed got sequenced, as all of the isolated RNA had been reverse transcribed. Assay used: immunoSEQ multiplex PCR; TCRdb lists only in-frame clones, some missing. The table shows about 120,000 clones, with 16% occurring only once. Their antigen targets remain unknown. Sequencing was performed on central memory CD4+ T cells from blood. Receptor source: a man under 40 with type 1 diabetes.

This clone was observed a handful of times. This chain links TRBV7-2 with TRBJ2-3; D not certain. Germline V gene data show CDR1 as SGHTA and CDR2 as FQGNSA. The CDR3 contains 12 residues. With 4 bases removed from V and 6 bases from J, the gap between germline ends came to 8 bases. The CDR3 reads CASSSFGDTQYF. CDR3 nucleotide sequence: TGTGCCAGCAGCTCCTTTGGGGATACGCAGTATTTT.

This clone appeared a few times. The chain has TRBV7-9 and TRBJ2-7; D unresolved. The CDR3 covers 14 residues. Germline CDR1 is SEHNR and CDR2 is FQNEAQ (reference sequence). V lost 2 bases and J lost 3, with 11 bases in between. For the CDR3, the DNA is TGTGCCAGCAGCTTAAAGCGACACAACTACGAGCAGTACTTC. Protein: CASSLKRHNYEQYF.

The table lists this clone with a few counts. V is TRBV5-1 and J is TRBJ2-1, with D hard to call. CDR3 length: 14 residues. The V gene's germline CDR1 is SGHRS and CDR2 YFSETQ. V lost 0 bases to trimming and J lost 7 bases, with 11 bases between them. CDR3 in DNA: TGCGCCAGCAGCTTGGCCGCAGAAAGTAATGAGCAGTTCTTC. Protein: CASSLAAESNEQFF.

The chain has TRBV7-2 and TRBJ1-5, with 7 bases lining up with TRBD1. With 1 base clipped from V and 2 bases from J, the junction kept 5 bases outside the gene matches. Per germline, CDR1 SGHTA and CDR2 FQGNSA. The CDR3 runs to 16 residues. CDR3 sequence (DNA): TGTGCCAGCAGCTTAGTTGGCACAGGGGGCAATCAGCCCCAGCATTTT. Translation: CASSLVGTGGNQPQHF.

By share, this clone ranks as medium-sized (0.01 to 0.1%). The V call is TRBV5-6, the J call TRBJ2-7; D not certain. Germline lookup yields CDR1 SGHDT and CDR2 YYEEEE. The length of the CDR3 is 13 residues. Trimming cost V 0 bases and J 0 bases, with 4 bases left between them. The CDR3 here is CASSLDGSYEQYF. The CDR3 DNA reads as TGTGCCAGCAGCTTGGACGGCTCCTACGAGCAGTACTTC.

This chain links TRBV28 with TRBJ2-5, with 11 positions matching TRBD2. Germline trimming cut 5 bases from V and 3 bases from J; bases unmatched to any gene: 5. CDR3 length: 15 amino acids. The germline V gene has CDR1 MDHEN and CDR2 SYDVKM. The CDR3 DNA follows: TGTGCCAGCAGTCACCCGGGACTAGCGGAAGAGACCCAGTACTTC. Translating gives CASSHPGLAEETQYF.

This clone was recorded at least ten times. The chain uses TRBV7-9 and TRBJ2-1, with 7 bases identical to TRBD1. This CDR3 region has 16 residues. Per the germline V gene, CDR1 is SEHNR and CDR2 is FQNEAQ (reference sequence). J was trimmed by 5 bases and V by 3 bases; bases with no gene match: 10. The CDR3: CASSFPRDSRHNEQFF. In nucleotides, the CDR3 is TGTGCCAGCAGCTTTCCCCGGGACAGCCGTCACAATGAGCAGTTCTTC. Full variable domain (rest looked up from reference TRBV7-9 and TRBJ2-1): DTGVSQNPRHKITKRGQNVTFRCDPISEHNRLYWYRQTLGQGPEFLTYFQNEAQLEKSRLLSDRFSAERPKGSFSTLEIQRTEQGDSAMYLCASSFPRDSRHNEQFFGPGTRLTVL.

The chain joins TRBV10-3 to TRBJ2-2; TRBD2 matches at 10 bases. The V segment lost 8 bases and the J segment 6 bases; nucleotides outside the gene matches: 6. This CDR3 is 14 amino acids long. Germline CDR1 is ENHRY and CDR2 is SYGVKD. CDR3 nucleotide sequence: TGTGCCATCGCTCCTAGCGGGGGTCCCGGGGAGCTGTTTTTT. Its protein is CAIAPSGGPGELFF.

This chain uses TRBV4-1 with TRBJ2-1, with TRBD2 identical over 15 bases. In germline, CDR1 is MGHRA, CDR2 YSYEKL. With V trimmed by 5 bases and J by 0 bases, 5 bases remained unmatched. The CDR3 has 18 residues. Here the CDR3 DNA reads TGCGCCAGCAGCAGCGGACTAGCGGGGGGGAGCTCCTACAATGAGCAGTTCTTC. The encoded protein is CASSSGLAGGSSYNEQFF.

V and J are TRBV4-3 and TRBJ1-2; D is unresolved. CDR3 length: 15 amino acids. The V end lost 0 bases, the J end lost 1 base, and 9 bases lay between the germline ends. Germline V gene sequence: CDR1 LGHNA, CDR2 YSLEER. CDR3 residues: CASSQEAVNNYGYTF. In nucleotides, the CDR3 is TGCGCCAGCAGCCAAGAGGCAGTGAATAACTATGGCTACACCTTC.